This T cell receptor (beta chain) was sequenced in a study of cytotoxic CD8 clonotypes in ibrutinib-treated CLL. Turning to the study itself: Samples showed on average roughly 260,000 productive templates and tens of thousands of productive rearrangements.

V was shortened by 0 bases and J by 3 bases, with 21 bases between the two germline ends. The CDR3 runs 18 residues. The germline V gene has CDR1 SGHVS and CDR2 FQNEAQ. A 1 in 200,000 to 1 in 1 million T cell depth was the sequencing target. Here immunoSEQ multiplex PCR was the method, and the copy in TCRdb shows in-frame clones only, minus some. The sample has 270,000 or so clones; 76% are singletons. Sequencing used PBMCs, obtained at disease progression, from a patient treated with ibrutinib. The receptor comes from a human donor with chronic lymphocytic leukemia. The chain carries TRBV7-8 and TRBJ2-7; possibly TRBD2 for D (5 bases). The DNA for the CDR3 is TGTGCCAGCAGCTTAGCGCTAAACGGCGGACTCTCCATCTACGAGCAGTACTTC. Translating gives CASSLALNGGLSIYEQYF.